The 6 T cell receptor beta chains presented below share a single source sample, sequenced in a study of T cells in localized non-small cell lung cancer. Clones were sequenced by immunoSEQ multiplex PCR, and TCRdb holds only the in-frame ones, with some missing. This table holds around 41,000 clones, 85% to 90% found once. Sequencing was performed on peripheral blood, taken before any cancer treatment. These receptors all stem from a female donor of 60 years or more with stage I squamous cell lung carcinoma.

The V and J genes are TRBV5-1 and TRBJ2-7; 9 bases line up with TRBD1. The junction had 5 bases not matched to a gene; V was cut back by 5 bases and J by 2 bases. Per the germline V gene, CDR1 is SGHRS and CDR2 is YFSETQ. The length of the CDR3 is 14 residues. The CDR3 region is CASRRTGDTYEQYF. The CDR3, as DNA: TGCGCCAGCAGAAGGACAGGGGATACCTACGAGCAGTACTTC. The whole variable domain, filled in from reference TRBV5-1 and TRBJ2-7, reads KAGVTQTPRYLIKTRGQQVTLSCSPISGHRSVSWYQQTPGQGLQFLFEYFSETQRNKGNFPGRFSGRQFSNSRSEMNVSTLELGDSALYLCASRRTGDTYEQYFGPGTRLTVT.

This clone has a handful of counts. CDR3 bases: TGTGCCAGCAGCTTAGGGACAGGGATTGGGGGCTACACCTTC. Protein product: CASSLGTGIGGYTF. V gene TRBV7-6 combines with J gene TRBJ1-2, with 8 bases lining up with TRBD1. The V segment lost 1 base and the J segment 8 bases; nucleotides outside the gene matches: 6. The CDR3 contains 14 residues. Germline V gene lookup returns CDR1 SGHVS and CDR2 FNYEAQ.

The chain has TRBV7-2 and TRBJ2-3, with 13 bases lining up with TRBD2. CDR1 is SGHTA and CDR2 is FQGNSA in the germline V gene. The CDR3 covers 17 residues. V dropped 5 bases and J dropped 0; count of bases not matched to a gene: 5. The CDR3 reads CASSVRLAGGSTDTQYF. The CDR3 DNA follows: TGTGCCAGCAGCGTGCGACTAGCGGGAGGAAGCACAGATACGCAGTATTTT.

This chain uses TRBV28 with TRBJ2-1; D not certain. Germline CDR1 and CDR2: MDHEN and SYDVKM. V lost 7 bases and J lost 4, with 17 bases in between. CDR3 length equals 15 residues. The CDR3 loop reads CASTPSAGPYNEQFF. The DNA for the CDR3 is TGTGCCAGCACCCCCTCGGCAGGCCCATACAATGAGCAGTTCTTC.

The chain uses TRBV6-5 and TRBJ2-1, with 7 bases identical to TRBD2. The CDR3 sequence is 15 residues long. Per the germline V gene, CDR1 is MNHEY and CDR2 is SVGAGI. V lost 2 bases and J lost 9; bases outside the gene matches: 10. The CDR3 sequence: CASSYASVPGGEQFF. Written as DNA, the CDR3 is TGTGCCAGCAGTTACGCTAGCGTGCCGGGGGGTGAGCAGTTCTTC.

J is TRBJ2-2 and V is TRBV4-3; D remains unclear. V lost 0 bases, J lost 0 bases, and 8 bases lay in between. Germline V CDR1 and CDR2: LGHNA, YSLEER. CDR3 length: 16 residues. In DNA, the CDR3 is TGCGCCAGCAGCCAAGATCTAGGCGCGAACACCGGGGAGCTGTTTTTT. The encoded protein is CASSQDLGANTGELFF.